One and the same sample provided the 15 T cell receptor beta chains below, sequenced in a study of T cell changes during pregnancy in multiple sclerosis. Assay: immunoSEQ multiplex PCR; the TCRdb copy retains only in-frame clones and omits some. Found here are 65,000 to 85,000 clones, around 94% of them singletons; the top ten hold roughly 0.13%. The sequencing here drew on CD4+ T cells from peripheral blood mononuclear cells, taken after pregnancy. These receptors originate from a female donor with multiple sclerosis, enrolled in a pregnancy study.

This clone was seen a handful of times. The chain carries TRBV5-5 and TRBJ1-5; D is unresolved. The CDR3 has 13 amino acids. Germline values: CDR1 SGHKS, CDR2 YYEKEE (reference sequence). V was trimmed by 1 base and J by 4 bases, leaving 6 bases between them. The chain's CDR3 is CASSLTGNQPQHF. CDR3 nucleotide sequence: TGTGCCAGCAGCTTGACCGGGAATCAGCCCCAGCATTTT. Combining the CDR3 with reference TRBV5-5 and TRBJ1-5 gives the whole variable domain DAGVTQSPTHLIKTRGQQVTLRCSPISGHKSVSWYQQVLGQGPQFIFQYYEKEERGRGNFPDRFSARQFPNYSSELNVNALLLGDSALYLCASSLTGNQPQHFGDGTRLSIL.

The V gene is TRBV6-5, the J gene TRBJ1-2, with 7 bases fitting TRBD1. V gave up 0 bases and J gave up 4 bases; unmatched junction bases: 8. Looked up from germline, CDR1 is MNHEY and CDR2 is SVGAGI. CDR3 size: 16 residues. The CDR3 is CASSYSIGGASYGYTF. For the CDR3, the DNA is TGTGCCAGCAGTTACTCGATAGGGGGCGCCAGCTATGGCTACACCTTC.

This rearrangement joins TRBV19 to TRBJ1-1; maybe TRBD1 (6 bases). CDR3 size: 13 residues. Germline-derived CDR1 and CDR2 are LNHDA and SQIVND (reference sequence). The germline V and J ends were trimmed by 5 bases and 1 base, with 8 bases remaining between them. CDR3: CASSVRGNTEAFF. CDR3 in DNA: TGTGCCAGTAGTGTCAGGGGGAACACTGAAGCTTTCTTT.

This clone was found once. V gene TRBV7-3 combines with J gene TRBJ1-1; perhaps TRBD1 as D (5 bases). Per germline, CDR1 SGHTA and CDR2 FQGTGA. Trimming stripped 4 bases from V and 0 bases from J, with 15 bases between. CDR3 length: 16 residues. CDR3 loop: CASSSQGPSLNTEAFF. The CDR3, as DNA: TGTGCCAGCAGCTCCCAGGGTCCCTCATTGAACACTGAAGCTTTCTTT.

J is TRBJ1-6 and V is TRBV19, with unresolved D. V lost 5 bases, J lost 6 bases, and 14 bases lay in between. The CDR3 is made up of 15 amino acids. Germline V gene data show CDR1 as LNHDA and CDR2 as SQIVND (reference sequence). The CDR3 region has the DNA TGTGCCAGTAGTCTCGAGGTTGGAGGTAATTCACCCCTCCACTTT. This gives the protein CASSLEVGGNSPLHF.

The genes are TRBV10-3 and TRBJ2-1, with 14 positions matching TRBD2. This CDR3 has 13 residues. The V segment lost 10 bases and the J segment 10 bases; nucleotides outside the gene matches: 6. Germline-derived CDR1 and CDR2 are ENHRY and SYGVKD. The CDR3 sequence is CATGLAGGSEQFF. The CDR3 DNA reads TGTGCCACCGGACTAGCGGGAGGATCAGAGCAGTTCTTC.

This clone occurred once. The rearrangement uses TRBV5-1 and TRBJ2-3; tentative D call: TRBD2 (5 bases). V lost 0 bases and J 0 bases, leaving 8 bases between the germline ends. Germline CDR1 is SGHRS and CDR2 is YFSETQ. The CDR3 is made up of 15 amino acids. CDR3 sequence (DNA): TGCGCCAGCAGCTTGGCCCGGGGAAGCACAGATACGCAGTATTTT. It encodes CASSLARGSTDTQYF.

The chain joins TRBV7-9 to TRBJ2-5, with 10 bases lining up with TRBD1. V lost 5 bases, J lost 6 bases, and 12 bases stayed unmatched. The CDR3 length is 16 residues. The V gene's germline CDR1 is SEHNR and CDR2 FQNEAQ (reference sequence). The CDR3 spells CASSGGGTGVVKTQYF. CDR3 nucleotide sequence: TGTGCCAGCAGCGGAGGGGGGACAGGGGTAGTGAAGACCCAGTACTTC.

The CDR3 DNA follows: TGTGCCAGCAGGCGGTCGCTGACCTACGAGCAGTACTTC. This encodes CASRRSLTYEQYF. The J gene is TRBJ2-7, the V gene TRBV28; D gene unclear. The CDR3 runs to 13 residues. The V gene's germline CDR1 is MDHEN and CDR2 SYDVKM. The germline V and J ends were trimmed by 6 bases and 2 bases, with 11 bases remaining between them.

The rearrangement joins TRBV5-1 to TRBJ2-4; tentatively, D is TRBD2 (5 bases). The CDR3 loop spans 14 amino acids. Germline V lookup: CDR1 SGHRS, CDR2 YFSETQ. The ends were cut back, 3 bases at V and 6 bases at J, with 13 bases in the middle. The CDR3 here is CASSSDFRVNIQYF. CDR3 in DNA: TGCGCCAGCAGCTCGGACTTTCGGGTAAACATTCAGTACTTC.

This chain connects TRBV6-4 to TRBJ1-5; D gene ambiguous. In germline, CDR1 is MRHNA, CDR2 SNTAGT. Deletions cut 5 bases from V and 6 bases from J, with 14 bases between. The CDR3 is 14 residues long. In DNA form, the CDR3 reads TGTGCCAGCAGTCCCGAAGTCAGCGGTCAGCCCCAGCATTTT. Translation gives CASSPEVSGQPQHF.

The chain recombines TRBV5-1 with TRBJ1-2; 9 nucleotides match TRBD1. The CDR3 is 14 residues long. Germline CDR1 and CDR2: SGHRS and YFSETQ. Trimming removed 4 bases from V and 6 bases from J; junction bases left unmatched: 7. The CDR3 DNA reads TGCGCCAGCAGCCAGGACAGGGGCCAGGATGGCTACACCTTC. Translated: CASSQDRGQDGYTF. Filled out from reference TRBV5-1 and TRBJ1-2, the complete variable domain reads KAGVTQTPRYLIKTRGQQVTLSCSPISGHRSVSWYQQTPGQGLQFLFEYFSETQRNKGNFPGRFSGRQFSNSRSEMNVSTLELGDSALYLCASSQDRGQDGYTFGSGTRLTVV.

This chain links TRBV27 with TRBJ2-5; a weak D match, TRBD1 (6 bases). Germline values: CDR1 MNHEY, CDR2 SMNVEV (reference sequence). The CDR3 is 16 residues long. V was pared by 4 bases and J by 3 bases, with 18 bases between. CDR3 protein: CASSSFQTGVKETQYF. CDR3 in DNA: TGTGCCAGCAGTTCCTTCCAGACAGGAGTTAAAGAGACCCAGTACTTC.

This sequence joins TRBV5-4 and TRBJ1-2, with 9 nucleotides matching TRBD1. Germline V gene data show CDR1 as SGHNT and CDR2 as YYREEE (reference sequence). This CDR3 contains 15 residues. The J segment lost 4 bases and the V segment lost 4 bases, leaving 8 bases of the junction unmatched. CDR3 amino acids: CASSPGQGTFYGYTF. In nucleotides, the CDR3 is TGTGCCAGCAGCCCGGGACAGGGAACATTCTATGGCTACACCTTC. Filled out from reference TRBV5-4 and TRBJ1-2, the complete variable domain reads ETGVTQSPTHLIKTRGQQVTLRCSSQSGHNTVSWYQQALGQGPQFIFQYYREEENGRGNFPPRFSGLQFPNYSSELNVNALELDDSALYLCASSPGQGTFYGYTFGSGTRLTVV.

J is TRBJ2-3 and V is TRBV6-1, with a weak D call TRBD2 (6 bases). The germline gives CDR1 MNHNS, CDR2 SASEGT. Trimming stripped 4 bases from V and 7 bases from J, with 21 bases between. The CDR3 has 16 amino acids. As DNA, the CDR3 is TGTGCCAGCAGTGGTCGAGAAGGGTTAGGACTATATACGCAGTATTTT. This sequence encodes CASSGREGLGLYTQYF.